This T cell receptor beta chain was identified in a study of blood T cell repertoires in COVID-19. At the level of the study: Sample material is recorded as cDNA or gDNA derived from T cells, B-cell-depleted T cells, or PBMCs.

Produced via immunoSEQ multiplex PCR; TCRdb's table is partial and in-frame only. The table includes approximately 72,000 clones, approximately 86% detected once. This CDR3 has 15 residues. V was shortened by 5 bases and J by 4 bases, with 17 bases between the two germline ends. Germline V gene sequence: CDR1 KGHSH, CDR2 LQKENI. This clonotype originated in a woman aged 60-75 years with acute or convalescent COVID-19. Sequenced: peripheral blood. The V call is TRBV18, the J call TRBJ1-1, with D unresolved. CDR3 region: CASSSTRAGITEAFF. The CDR3 coding sequence is TGTGCCAGCTCATCTACACGCGCGGGGATCACTGAAGCTTTCTTT.